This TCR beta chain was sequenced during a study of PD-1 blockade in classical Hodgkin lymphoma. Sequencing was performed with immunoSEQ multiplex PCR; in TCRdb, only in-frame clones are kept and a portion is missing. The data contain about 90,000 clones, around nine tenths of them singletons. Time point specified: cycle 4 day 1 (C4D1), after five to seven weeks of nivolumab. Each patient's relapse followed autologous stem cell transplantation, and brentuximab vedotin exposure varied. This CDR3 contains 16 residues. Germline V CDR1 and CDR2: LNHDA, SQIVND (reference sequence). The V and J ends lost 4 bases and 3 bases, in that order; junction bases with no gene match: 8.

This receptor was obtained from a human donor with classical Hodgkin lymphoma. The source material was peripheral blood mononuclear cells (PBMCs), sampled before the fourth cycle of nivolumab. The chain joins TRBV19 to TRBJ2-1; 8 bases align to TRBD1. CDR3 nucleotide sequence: TGTGCCAGTAGTACTACAGGGGGAACTATCTACAATGAGCAGTTCTTC. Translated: CASSTTGGTIYNEQFF.